What follows are 27 T cell receptor beta chains derived from one specimen sequenced in a study of blood T cell repertoires in COVID-19. TCRdb's table, derived via immunoSEQ multiplex PCR, lists solely in-frame clones and lacks some. The table includes 200,000 to 250,000 clones, 84% detected once. Material: peripheral blood. The origin of the receptors is a woman aged 80 or over with COVID-19, enrolled during active disease.

The V gene is TRBV28, the J gene TRBJ1-2; the D gene is possibly TRBD1 (6 bases). CDR3 length equals 13 residues. The germline CDR1 and CDR2 sequences are MDHEN and SYDVKM. The V end lost 6 bases, the J end lost 8 bases, and 16 bases lay between the germline ends. This CDR3 reads CASREGGGGGYTF. DNA for the CDR3: TGTGCCAGCAGGGAGGGGGGCGGGGGGGGCTACACCTTC.

The chain couples TRBV14 to TRBJ2-3, with 8 nucleotides matching TRBD2. The CDR3 spans 15 residues. J was trimmed by 7 bases and V by 1 base; bases with no gene match: 7. Germline assignment: CDR1 SGHDN and CDR2 FVKESK. The CDR3 region has the DNA TGTGCCAGCAGCCAAGCAACAGCGGGAGATTATACGCAGTATTTT. It codes for CASSQATAGDYTQYF.

The chain carries TRBV3-1 (or the pseudogene TRBV3-2) and TRBJ2-7, with a possible D match to TRBD2 (7 bases). Trimming left V 4 bases short and J 2 bases short, with 15 bases between. There are 15 residues in the CDR3. CDR1 LGHDT and CDR2 YNNKEL come from the germline V gene (reference sequence). CDR3 residues: CASSRGPGGPYEQYF. CDR3 DNA sequence: TGTGCCAGCAGCCGCGGCCCGGGGGGCCCCTACGAGCAGTACTTC.

CDR3 bases: TGCGCCAGCAGCTTGGCCGGGACTAGGGCCACAGATACGCAGTATTTT. Translation gives CASSLAGTRATDTQYF. This sequence joins TRBV5-1 and TRBJ2-3, with 8 bases matching TRBD2. V shed 0 bases, J shed 2 bases, and the junction held 5 bases outside the gene matches. CDR1 SGHRS and CDR2 YFSETQ come from the germline V gene. The length of the CDR3 is 16 residues. Supplemented by reference TRBV5-1 and TRBJ2-3, the full variable domain reads KAGVTQTPRYLIKTRGQQVTLSCSPISGHRSVSWYQQTPGQGLQFLFEYFSETQRNKGNFPGRFSGRQFSNSRSEMNVSTLELGDSALYLCASSLAGTRATDTQYFGPGTRLTVL.

This clone is a singleton in its sample. As DNA, the CDR3 is TGTGCCAGCAGGATAATGGGGGCTAGCGGCGGCACAGATACGCAGTATTTT. This gives the protein CASRIMGASGGTDTQYF. The V gene is TRBV28, the J gene TRBJ2-3, with a tentative D call TRBD2 (7 bases). Germline CDR1 and CDR2: MDHEN and SYDVKM. Between the trimmed V and J ends, which lost 6 bases and 1 base, there was a span of 20 bases. The length of the CDR3 is 17 residues.

The rearrangement links TRBV10-3 to TRBJ2-2, with D possibly being TRBD1 (5 bases). Germline V gene lookup returns CDR1 ENHRY and CDR2 SYGVKD. This CDR3 spans 14 amino acids. V was trimmed by 4 bases and J by 1 base, leaving 7 bases between them. The CDR3 DNA reads as TGTGCCATCAGTGCGGACATGAACACCGGGGAGCTGTTTTTT. As protein: CAISADMNTGELFF.

The chain recombines TRBV5-1 with TRBJ2-5, with D tentatively TRBD1 (7 bases). Trimming shortened V by 0 bases and J by 5 bases, and 11 bases separated the two germline ends. Germline values: CDR1 SGHRS, CDR2 YFSETQ. The CDR3 runs to 14 residues. DNA of the CDR3: TGCGCCAGCAGCTTGGGACAGGGACTGGAGACCCAGTACTTC. Translating gives CASSLGQGLETQYF. Using reference TRBV5-1 and TRBJ2-5 for the parts outside the CDR3, the full variable domain is KAGVTQTPRYLIKTRGQQVTLSCSPISGHRSVSWYQQTPGQGLQFLFEYFSETQRNKGNFPGRFSGRQFSNSRSEMNVSTLELGDSALYLCASSLGQGLETQYFGPGTRLLVL.

The genes are TRBV27 and TRBJ1-1; D may be TRBD1 (5 bases). In germline, CDR1 is MNHEY, CDR2 SMNVEV (reference sequence). CDR3 length equals 13 residues. Trimming shortened V by 6 bases and J by 5 bases, and 13 bases separated the two germline ends. CDR3 region: CASRPTGGTEAFF. CDR3 nucleotide sequence: TGTGCCAGCAGACCCACCGGGGGAACTGAAGCTTTCTTT.

The V call is TRBV5-4, the J call TRBJ2-5; D is unresolved. Germline assignment: CDR1 SGHNT and CDR2 YYREEE (reference sequence). The ends were cut back, 4 bases at V and 1 base at J, with 8 bases in the middle. The CDR3 covers 13 residues. The CDR3 coding sequence is TGTGCCAGCAGCCCAGACTTCCAAGAGACCCAGTACTTC. Amino acids: CASSPDFQETQYF.

The genes are TRBV19 and TRBJ1-5, with 8 positions matching TRBD1. V shed 6 bases and J 4 bases; nucleotides not matched to a gene: 8. In germline, CDR1 is LNHDA, CDR2 SQIVND (reference sequence). The CDR3 runs to 15 residues. In DNA, the CDR3 is TGTGCCAGTAGAGAAGGACAGGGTGGGAATCAGCCCCAGCATTTT. Translating it yields CASREGQGGNQPQHF.

The V and J genes are TRBV28 and TRBJ2-5; 8 nucleotides agree with TRBD2. Trimming took 4 bases from V and 5 from J; bases not matched to a gene: 3. The CDR3 spans 13 residues. In germline, CDR1 is MDHEN, CDR2 SYDVKM. In DNA, the CDR3 is TGTGCCAGCAGTTCCCGGGGGGGGGAGACCCAGTACTTC. This translates into CASSSRGGETQYF.

The V call is TRBV2, the J call TRBJ2-5, with D possibly being TRBD2 (6 bases). Germline values: CDR1 SNHLY, CDR2 FYNNEI. This CDR3 comprises 13 residues. The germline V and J ends were trimmed by 8 bases and 1 base, with 11 bases remaining between them. The CDR3 spells CASGGLRQETQYF. The CDR3 DNA is TGTGCCAGCGGGGGACTCCGCCAAGAGACCCAGTACTTC. The full variable domain, in which reference TRBV2 and TRBJ2-5 provide the parts outside the CDR3, is EPEVTQTPSHQVTQMGQEVILRCVPISNHLYFYWYRQILGQKVEFLVSFYNNEISEKSEIFDDQFSVERPDGSNFTLKIRSTKLEDSAMYFCASGGLRQETQYFGPGTRLLVL.

The chain links TRBV5-4 to TRBJ2-1; 7 nucleotides match TRBD1. The CDR3 extends over 13 amino acids. Germline V gene lookup returns CDR1 SGHNT and CDR2 YYREEE (reference sequence). V trimming: 6 bases; J trimming: 5 bases; junction bases outside the gene matches: 5. The DNA of the CDR3 is TGTGCCAGCAAATATACAGGGGACAATGAGCAGTTCTTC. This codes for CASKYTGDNEQFF. The full variable domain, with the rest looked up from reference TRBV5-4 and TRBJ2-1, is ETGVTQSPTHLIKTRGQQVTLRCSSQSGHNTVSWYQQALGQGPQFIFQYYREEENGRGNFPPRFSGLQFPNYSSELNVNALELDDSALYLCASKYTGDNEQFFGPGTRLTVL.

This chain joins TRBV28 and TRBJ1-3, with D unresolved. CDR1 is MDHEN, CDR2 SYDVKM, per germline. The V and J ends lost 3 bases and 3 bases respectively, with 12 bases between them. The CDR3 is 15 residues long. For the CDR3, the DNA is TGTGCCAGCAGTTTTCCGTACGGGAGTGGAAACACCATATATTTT. Translated: CASSFPYGSGNTIYF.

This clone was observed once. The chain joins TRBV24-1 to TRBJ1-5; tentative D call: TRBD1 (5 bases). The CDR3 extends over 14 amino acids. Germline CDR1 reads KGHDR; CDR2 reads SFDVKD. V shed 9 bases and J shed 3 bases, with 14 bases lying between them. The CDR3 DNA reads as TGTGCCACCGGGGGGGAGGGTCCCAATCAGCCCCAGCATTTT. This translates into CATGGEGPNQPQHF.

The chain recombines TRBV2 with TRBJ2-5; 7 nucleotides agree with TRBD2. The CDR3 sequence is 16 residues long. J was trimmed by 2 bases and V by 3 bases; bases with no gene match: 9. Germline assignment: CDR1 SNHLY and CDR2 FYNNEI. The CDR3 nucleotides read TGTGCCAGCAGTGATTCCAGCGGGGTACGACAAGAGACCCAGTACTTC. As protein: CASSDSSGVRQETQYF.

The gene calls are TRBV19 and TRBJ1-2, with 7 bases that match TRBD1. Germline V gene lookup returns CDR1 LNHDA and CDR2 SQIVND (reference sequence). The CDR3 has 14 amino acids. The ends lost 6 bases at V and 5 bases at J; junction bases unmatched: 9. This CDR3 reads CASSPGQNNYGYTF. The DNA of the CDR3 is TGTGCCAGTAGCCCGGGACAGAACAATTATGGCTACACCTTC.

The chain combines TRBV5-4 with TRBJ1-1; tentative D call: TRBD1 (5 bases). Per the germline V gene, CDR1 is SGHNT and CDR2 is YYREEE (reference sequence). The CDR3 covers 17 residues. V lost 0 bases to trimming and J lost 5 bases, with 20 bases between them. CDR3: CASSLGGGSGPWTEAFF. The DNA for the CDR3 is TGTGCCAGCAGCTTGGGTGGGGGGAGCGGGCCCTGGACTGAAGCTTTCTTT.

The chain carries TRBV18 and TRBJ2-3, with 7 nucleotides matching TRBD2. CDR1 and CDR2 from the germline V gene are KGHSH and LQKENI. The V segment lost 5 bases and the J segment 1 base; nucleotides outside the gene matches: 6. This CDR3 is built from 15 residues. DNA for the CDR3: TGTGCCAGCTCATCAGCGGGGAGGGGCACAGATACGCAGTATTTT. Amino acid sequence: CASSSAGRGTDTQYF.

This chain uses TRBV6-5 with TRBJ1-1, with D possibly being TRBD1 (5 bases). Germline lookup yields CDR1 MNHEY and CDR2 SVGAGI. The CDR3 totals 13 residues. Trimming took 5 bases from V and 0 from J, leaving 7 bases between them. In DNA, the CDR3 is TGTGCCAGCAGTCCAGGGTTGAACACTGAAGCTTTCTTT. Protein product: CASSPGLNTEAFF.

Worth noting for this clone: Other DNA sequences in this sample translate to the same CDR3. This chain uses TRBV3-1 (or the pseudogene TRBV3-2) with TRBJ1-1; possibly TRBD1 for D (6 bases). The CDR3 covers 13 residues. The germline V and J ends were trimmed by 4 bases and 1 base, with 7 bases remaining between them. Germline V gene sequence: CDR1 LGHDT, CDR2 YNNKEL (reference sequence). CDR3 amino acids: CASSPTGNTEAFF. In DNA, the CDR3 is TGTGCCAGCAGCCCGACAGGGAACACTGAAGCTTTCTTT.

Comment on this clone: One end of the junction fails to match germline, which may point to a read error. The chain joins TRBV28 to TRBJ2-5; 7 bases fit TRBD2. The CDR3 covers 16 residues. Germline V gene sequence: CDR1 MDHEN, CDR2 SYDVKM. The CDR3, as DNA: TGTGCCAGCTGTTTCGGCGGGGGTGGGGCCCCGGGGACCCAGTACTTC. Protein sequence: CASCFGGGGAPGTQYF.

The chain carries TRBV14 and TRBJ1-1; tentative D call: TRBD1 (5 bases). V gave up 3 bases and J gave up 11 bases, with 10 bases separating them. Germline V gene lookup returns CDR1 SGHDN and CDR2 FVKESK. The CDR3 covers 11 residues. CDR3 sequence reads: CASSQEGMAFF. The CDR3 region has the DNA TGTGCCAGCAGCCAGGAGGGGATGGCTTTCTTT.

CDR3 region: CASSIGTSAGSQPQHF. Written as DNA, the CDR3 is TGTGCCAGTAGTATAGGCACATCCGCCGGGAGTCAGCCCCAGCATTTT. V gene TRBV19 combines with J gene TRBJ1-5, with D hard to call. This CDR3 has 16 amino acids. Trimming pared 1 base from V and 6 bases from J, leaving 16 bases between. From germline, CDR1 is LNHDA and CDR2 SQIVND (reference sequence).

The chain carries TRBV6-5 and TRBJ1-6, with 8 bases matching TRBD1. This CDR3 has 14 amino acids. Germline V gene data show CDR1 as MNHEY and CDR2 as SVGAGI. V dropped 6 bases and J dropped 8; count of bases not matched to a gene: 6. The CDR3 reads CASSGQGGHSPLHF. CDR3 nucleotide sequence: TGTGCCAGCAGCGGACAGGGAGGTCATTCACCCCTCCACTTT.

The V and J genes are TRBV19 and TRBJ1-2; 7 bases agree with TRBD1. The CDR3 has 16 amino acids. Trimming removed 3 bases from V and 0 bases from J; junction bases left unmatched: 7. Germline CDR1 reads LNHDA; CDR2 reads SQIVND (reference sequence). CDR3 DNA: TGTGCCAGTAGTATTCGACAGGGCTCTGCTAACTATGGCTACACCTTC. Encoded protein: CASSIRQGSANYGYTF.

The CDR3 DNA reads TGTGCCAGCAGTAACAGGGGGGGATTAGGAGTCACCATATATTTT. As protein: CASSNRGGLGVTIYF. The chain uses TRBV7-8 and TRBJ1-3; 8 bases map to TRBD1. The CDR3 loop spans 15 amino acids. Germline assignment: CDR1 SGHVS and CDR2 FQNEAQ. Trimming took 6 bases from V and 9 from J; bases not matched to a gene: 13.